This record covers a single T cell receptor beta chain. These data belong to a study of blood T cell repertoires in COVID-19. Study-level background: T cells, B-cell-depleted T cells, or PBMCs provided the cDNA or gDNA that served as material.

Authors' processing steps: Cell counts per sample came from amplifying reference gene primers. Method: immunoSEQ multiplex PCR; TCRdb's copy keeps in-frame clones and lacks some. V and J calls and clone size are as listed in that table; D and trimming were resolved from the DNA. The sample contains 110,000 to 150,000 clones, 86% of which appear only once. Participants' own reports of clinical history determined their cohort assignment. Recovery among Cohort 3 donors was established by two negative PCRs, clearance, or symptom resolution. In germline, CDR1 is KGHSH, CDR2 LQKENI. Trimming removed 3 bases from V and 3 bases from J; junction bases left unmatched: 8. The CDR3 sequence is 16 residues long.

The clonotype originates from a man over 45 who had recovered from COVID-19. The V and J genes are TRBV18 and TRBJ1-3, with 7 bases that match TRBD1. Sequenced material: PBMCs or T cells enriched from blood (not recorded which). The CDR3 protein is CASSPNRQGNGNTIYF. CDR3 nucleotides: TGTGCCAGCTCACCGAACAGACAGGGCAATGGAAACACCATATATTTT.